The source of this T cell receptor (beta chain) is a study of cytomegalovirus exposure and HLA in healthy donors. Turning to the study itself: Out of approximately 170 million T cells, an earlier analysis found 117 million unique TCR beta sequences in total.

The PCR employed 60 Vbeta primers together with 13 Jbeta primers. Data came from immunoSEQ multiplex PCR; TCRdb stores just in-frame clones and leaves some out. The sample consists of about 200,000 clones, 75% to 85% of them appearing once. Study conclusions and caveats: In a later analysis, at a false discovery rate of 0.05, 16,951 TCR beta sequences matched HLA alleles. A later analysis found most CMV-associated TCR beta chains apparently HLA-restricted. Earlier findings revealed that most TCR beta V segments proved productive either about 87% or about 30% of the time.

Points on this clone: Its target is unknown.

CDR3 length equals 14 residues. Germline CDR1 SEHNR, CDR2 FQNEAQ (reference sequence). V dropped 2 bases and J dropped 5 bases, with 13 bases sitting between them. Sample: PBMCs. The chain has TRBV7-9 and TRBJ2-7; the D is unclear. This receptor was taken from a male donor in good health and CMV-seropositive. The CDR3 is CASSLLSHLDEQYF. The DNA for the CDR3 is TGTGCCAGCAGCTTACTGAGTCATCTCGACGAGCAGTACTTC. The full variable domain, its missing parts supplied by reference TRBV7-9 and TRBJ2-7, is DTGVSQNPRHKITKRGQNVTFRCDPISEHNRLYWYRQTLGQGPEFLTYFQNEAQLEKSRLLSDRFSAERPKGSFSTLEIQRTEQGDSAMYLCASSLLSHLDEQYFGPGTRLTVT.